This T cell receptor beta chain came from a study of shared clonotypes between healthy human individuals. Sequencing used immunoSEQ multiplex PCR; TCRdb keeps in-frame clones, though not all of them. The repertoire holds some 2,000,000 clones, with 90% to 97% as singletons. Germline V gene data show CDR1 as LNHDA and CDR2 as SQIVND (reference sequence). Trimming removed 5 bases from V and 7 bases from J; junction bases left unmatched: 4. The CDR3 sequence is 12 residues long. This clone appeared a single time. The V call is TRBV19, the J call TRBJ1-2; TRBD1 matches 7 bases. Sequenced material: naive CD4+ T cells sorted from blood. Described subset: CD45RA+ positively selected. This sequence was found in a man in his late teens or twenties in good health. The CDR3 spells CASSEGGGGYTF. The CDR3, as DNA: TGTGCCAGTAGTGAAGGGGGCGGTGGCTACACCTTC. The full variable domain, rest sourced from reference TRBV19 and TRBJ1-2, is DGGITQSPKYLFRKEGQNVTLSCEQNLNHDAMYWYRQDPGQGLRLIYYSQIVNDFQKGDIAEGYSVSREKKESFPLTVTSAQKNPTAFYLCASSEGGGGYTFGSGTRLTVV.